This passage covers 4 T cell receptor beta chains from one sample sequenced in a study of OX40 agonist ivuxolimab in advanced cancers. Sequenced by immunoSEQ multiplex PCR; TCRdb stores in-frame clones only, minus some. The table includes roughly 76,000 clones, just over 90% detected once. Sequenced material: CD4+ or CD8+ T cells sorted from blood, taken in a trial of the OX40 agonist ivuxolimab. The receptor set was obtained from an adult with an advanced solid tumor such as melanoma, head and neck, liver or kidney cancer.

The chain couples TRBV11-1 to TRBJ2-7; 14 bases are a match to TRBD2. There are 16 residues in the CDR3. Trimming removed 5 bases from V and 3 bases from J; junction bases left unmatched: 6. CDR1 is SGHAT, CDR2 FQDESV, per germline (reference sequence). CDR3: CASSVGLAGALYEQYF. CDR3 coding DNA: TGTGCCAGCAGCGTGGGACTAGCGGGGGCCCTCTACGAGCAGTACTTC.

V and J are TRBV19 and TRBJ1-1; 7 bases agree with TRBD1. This CDR3 spans 13 amino acids. Germline V CDR1 and CDR2: LNHDA, SQIVND (reference sequence). With V trimmed by 7 bases and J by 7 bases, 9 bases remained unmatched. CDR3 sequence (DNA): TGTGCCAGTACCCAAGACAGGGAGGTTGAAGCTTTCTTT. Encoded protein: CASTQDREVEAFF.

A note on this clone: The junction and the germline gene differ at one end; a read error may be behind it. V is TRBV7-7 and J is TRBJ2-5; 8 bases agree with TRBD2. CDR1 and CDR2 from the germline V gene are SSHAT and FNYEAQ (reference sequence). The CDR3 loop spans 15 amino acids. The CDR3 DNA reads as TGTGCTAGCAGCGATGGGACTAGTTTTTGGGAGACCCAGTACTTC. It yields the protein CASSDGTSFWETQYF.

The chain is built from TRBV4-3 and TRBJ1-4; TRBD1 matches 7 bases. This CDR3 has 15 residues. The germline V gene encodes CDR1 LGHNA and CDR2 YSLEER. Germline trimming cut 4 bases from V and 0 bases from J; bases unmatched to any gene: 2. The chain's CDR3 is CASSLTGPTNEKLFF. The CDR3 region has the DNA TGCGCCAGCAGCCTGACAGGGCCAACTAATGAAAAACTGTTTTTT.